Shown below are 20 T cell receptor beta chains from a single sample sequenced in a study of T cell responses to AZD1222 COVID-19 vaccine. The data were produced by immunoSEQ multiplex PCR, yet TCRdb's version contains in-frame clones alone and is incomplete. Found here are more than 95,000 clones, approximately 90% of them singletons; the top ten hold 1.1%. This sample comprised peripheral blood, obtained on day 0 of AZD1222 vaccination. The receptors stem from an adult in good health.

J is TRBJ2-3 and V is TRBV9, with 11 bases aligning to TRBD2. V shed 0 bases, J shed 0 bases, and the junction held 3 bases outside the gene matches. Germline CDR1 reads SGDLS; CDR2 reads YYNGEE. The CDR3 spans 17 residues. The CDR3 DNA follows: TGTGCCAGCAGCGTAGGCAGGACTAGCGGGAGCACAGATACGCAGTATTTT. Amino acids: CASSVGRTSGSTDTQYF.

The chain recombines TRBV6-5 with TRBJ2-7; D is perhaps TRBD2 (6 bases). Trimming left V 7 bases short and J 0 bases short, with 16 bases between. Germline CDR1 MNHEY, CDR2 SVGAGI. This CDR3 has 15 amino acids. The CDR3 loop is CASMRDGVSSYEQYF. The CDR3 coding sequence is TGTGCCAGCATGCGGGACGGGGTGAGCTCCTACGAGCAGTACTTC.

Written as DNA, the CDR3 is TGTGCCAGCAGTGATCGGACGGAAGGATATAGCAATCAGCCCCAGCATTTT. Translated, it gives CASSDRTEGYSNQPQHF. The V gene is TRBV6-1, the J gene TRBJ1-5; no firm D call. CDR3 size: 17 residues. V lost 3 bases to trimming and J lost 0 bases, with 15 bases between them. From germline, CDR1 is MNHNS and CDR2 SASEGT.

This rearrangement joins TRBV29-1 to TRBJ1-2, with 7 bases that match TRBD1. V lost 6 bases to trimming and J lost 6 bases; unmatched junction nucleotides: 7. The length of the CDR3 is 12 residues. The V gene's germline CDR1 is SQVTM and CDR2 ANQGSEA. The CDR3: CSVLQGTDGYTF. The DNA of the CDR3 is TGCAGCGTGTTACAGGGGACCGATGGCTACACCTTC.

The chain carries TRBV10-3 and TRBJ1-5; maybe TRBD1 (5 bases). Germline V lookup: CDR1 ENHRY, CDR2 SYGVKD. V lost 2 bases and J 7 bases, leaving 12 bases between the germline ends. The CDR3 spans 14 residues. CDR3: CAISERAGYQPQHF. For the CDR3, the DNA is TGTGCCATCAGTGAGAGGGCAGGGTACCAGCCCCAGCATTTT.

The chain couples TRBV5-8 to TRBJ1-2, with TRBD1 matching over 9 bases. Germline V gives CDR1 SGHTS, CDR2 YDEGEE. The J segment lost 4 bases and the V segment lost 1 base, leaving 8 bases of the junction unmatched. This CDR3 is built from 16 residues. The CDR3 here is CASSLLPGQGSYGYTF. CDR3 DNA sequence: TGTGCCAGCAGCTTGTTACCGGGACAGGGATCCTATGGCTACACCTTC.

CDR3 nucleotides: TGTGCCAGCAGTTACGGGCGGGAGGGCACAGATACGCAGTATTTT. Translated, it gives CASSYGREGTDTQYF. The V gene is TRBV6-5, the J gene TRBJ2-3, with 8 bases identical to TRBD2. The J segment lost 1 base and the V segment lost 2 bases, leaving 2 bases of the junction unmatched. CDR1 is MNHEY and CDR2 is SVGAGI in the germline V gene. This CDR3 comprises 15 residues.

This clone showed up just once. The chain uses TRBV3-1 (or the pseudogene TRBV3-2) and TRBJ1-2; D is perhaps TRBD1 (6 bases). In germline, CDR1 is LGHDT, CDR2 YNNKEL (reference sequence). Trimming pared 4 bases from V and 5 bases from J, leaving 20 bases between. The CDR3 extends over 16 amino acids. The CDR3 coding sequence is TGTGCCAGCAGCCTCCGGGACACCATATGGGTTTATGGCTACACCTTC. The encoded protein is CASSLRDTIWVYGYTF.

The rearrangement joins TRBV7-2 to TRBJ1-1; D not certain. Trimming took 5 bases from V and 0 from J, leaving 7 bases between them. The CDR3 length is 13 residues. Germline V lookup: CDR1 SGHTA, CDR2 FQGNSA. CDR3 bases: TGTGCCAGCAGCGCGCAAATGAACACTGAAGCTTTCTTT. Residues: CASSAQMNTEAFF.

This clone turned up a few times. The chain recombines TRBV6-5 with TRBJ1-5, with 8 bases identical to TRBD1. The CDR3 sequence is 16 residues long. V was clipped by 4 bases and J by 1 base; unmatched bases: 6. The germline gives CDR1 MNHEY, CDR2 SVGAGI. The DNA of the CDR3 is TGTGCCAGCAGTTTTACCGACAGGGGAAGCAATCAGCCCCAGCATTTT. Its protein is CASSFTDRGSNQPQHF.

This chain links TRBV6-5 with TRBJ1-5; maybe TRBD1 (5 bases). Germline loops: CDR1 MNHEY, CDR2 SVGAGI. The CDR3 runs 13 residues. V lost 7 bases to trimming and J lost 5 bases, with 12 bases between them. The CDR3: CASKRGKDQPQHF. CDR3 bases: TGTGCCAGCAAGAGGGGTAAGGATCAGCCCCAGCATTTT.

The genes are TRBV10-3 and TRBJ1-6; 8 bases align to TRBD1. This CDR3 comprises 15 residues. Germline V CDR1 and CDR2: ENHRY, SYGVKD. J was trimmed by 7 bases and V by 10 bases; bases with no gene match: 12. The CDR3 DNA is TGTGCCAGCAATGGACAGGGCTCTTTGAATTCACCCCTCCACTTT. This gives the protein CASNGQGSLNSPLHF.

V is TRBV21-1 and J is TRBJ2-2; no check of the table's D call, TRBD1, against the DNA was made. TRBV21-1 is flagged as a pseudogene. CDR3 length: 14 amino acids. This CDR3 reads CATPGQGNTGELFF. The CDR3 nucleotides are TGTGCCACCCCGGGACAGGGGAACACCGGGGAGCTGTTTTTT.

In its sample, this clone was seen once. This sequence joins TRBV30 and TRBJ1-2, with 8 bases fitting TRBD1. The V segment lost 5 bases and the J segment 8 bases; nucleotides outside the gene matches: 10. The CDR3 consists of 13 residues. Germline lookup yields CDR1 GTSNPN and CDR2 SVGIG (reference sequence). CDR3 residues: CAWDDRGAGGYTF. The DNA of the CDR3 is TGTGCCTGGGATGACAGGGGAGCAGGCGGCTACACCTTC.

This clone was picked up one time. J is TRBJ1-2 and V is TRBV7-3; weak D call: TRBD1 (5 bases). Trimming removed 4 bases from V and 13 bases from J, with 19 bases in between. CDR1 and CDR2 (germline): SGHTA, FQGTGA. CDR3 length: 13 residues. The CDR3 DNA reads as TGTGCCAGCAGCTCCACCTCGGGGGTGCCTTTCACCTTC. It encodes CASSSTSGVPFTF.

The chain carries TRBV6-2 or TRBV6-3 and TRBJ1-1; no clear D. CDR3 length equals 16 residues. Germline V gives CDR1 MNHEY, CDR2 SVGEGT. Trimming pared 6 bases from V and 11 bases from J, leaving 28 bases between. Here the CDR3 reads CASSHRVGRQIPAAFF. CDR3 coding DNA: TGTGCCAGCAGCCACCGGGTCGGACGGCAAATTCCGGCGGCTTTCTTT.

The chain carries TRBV27 and TRBJ1-2; TRBD1 is a possible D gene (6 bases). V lost 5 bases and J lost 13, with 20 bases in between. Germline V gene lookup returns CDR1 MNHEY and CDR2 SMNVEV (reference sequence). The CDR3 totals 13 residues. CDR3 DNA sequence: TGTGCCAGCAGTCGCCGGGACAACTTCTTCCTCACCTTC. Protein: CASSRRDNFFLTF.

The chain carries TRBV28 and TRBJ1-5, with 8 bases fitting TRBD1. The CDR3 spans 15 residues. Germline V CDR1 and CDR2: MDHEN, SYDVKM. V was clipped by 5 bases and J by 5 bases; unmatched bases: 8. The CDR3 protein is CASSPPDRAYQPQHF. Written as DNA, the CDR3 is TGTGCCAGCAGTCCCCCGGACAGGGCTTATCAGCCCCAGCATTTT.

The rearrangement links TRBV28 to TRBJ1-4; D call uncertain. The CDR3 runs 15 residues. The V end was cut by 3 bases, the J end by 5 bases, with 13 bases between. Germline V gene data show CDR1 as MDHEN and CDR2 as SYDVKM. CDR3 bases: TGTGCCAGCAGTTTGTTCGACGCAGGAAATGAAAAACTGTTTTTT. It encodes CASSLFDAGNEKLFF.

This chain connects TRBV5-6 to TRBJ1-2, with TRBD1 as a possible D gene (5 bases). This CDR3 has 15 residues. The germline V gene encodes CDR1 SGHDT and CDR2 YYEEEE. Trimming shortened V by 2 bases and J by 4 bases, and 15 bases separated the two germline ends. The CDR3 region has the DNA TGTGCCAGCAGCTTTGGTTGGGCAGGGCCCTATGGCTACACCTTC. Translated, it gives CASSFGWAGPYGYTF.